This TCR beta chain was sequenced during a study of T cell responses to AZD1222 COVID-19 vaccine. Measured with immunoSEQ multiplex PCR; TCRdb has only the in-frame clones, and not every one. The sample shows some 79,000 clones, 70% to 90% of them seen only once. General observations from the study: Two AZD1222 doses significantly raised spike-specific TCR breadth and depth over controls.

Looked up from germline, CDR1 is SGHVS and CDR2 is FQNEAQ. The CDR3 sequence is 14 residues long. V lost 0 bases and J 7 bases, leaving 10 bases between the germline ends. About this clone itself: Its antigen is undetermined.

The sample in question was peripheral blood, obtained 28 days after the second AZD1222 dose. The chain recombines TRBV7-8 with TRBJ2-1; D ambiguous. The clonotype was recovered from an adult who received the AZD1222 COVID-19 vaccine. Here the CDR3 reads CASSLAGQPNEQFF. DNA for the CDR3: TGTGCCAGCAGCTTAGCTGGGCAGCCTAATGAGCAGTTCTTC.